This T cell receptor (beta chain) was obtained from a study of control samples from healthy donors and cancer patients. The CDR3 loop spans 16 amino acids. The assay was immunoSEQ multiplex PCR, and TCRdb's table has in-frame clones only and misses some. This repertoire shows roughly 100,000 clones, 80% to 90% found once; its top ten account for approximately 14%. Sequencing was done on a sample of blood. This TCR came from a man in his thirties or forties in good health. V usage is TRBV1 and J usage is TRBJ2-7; TRBD1, the table's D call, was not compared with the DNA. TRBV1 is noted as a pseudogene. The CDR3 sequence: CTSSQEVTGKYYEQYF. The CDR3 coding sequence is TGCACCAGCAGCCAAGAGGTAACAGGGAAATACTACGAGCAGTACTTC.